Below, one T cell receptor (beta chain) is given with its context. Its antigen is not identified. CDR3 length: 18 amino acids. Germline-derived CDR1 and CDR2 are LGHNT and FRNRAP. The V and J ends lost 1 base and 1 base, in that order; junction bases with no gene match: 8. Specified treatment: some 20 received Ad26.COV2.S at low or high dose, single or two shots; several received placebo; per-sample allocation not given. Sampling took place 63 days after the first vaccine or placebo injection. The sample came from a Boston adult aged 18-55 years. Wuhan-strain spike was delivered by a replication-incompetent Ad26 vector. Sequencing was performed with immunoSEQ multiplex PCR; in TCRdb, only in-frame clones are kept and a portion is missing. The table records hundreds of thousands of clones, 87% of them present only once. This entry belongs to a study of Ad26.COV2.S vaccination and SARS-CoV-2 variants. The wider study: Participants got Ad26.COV2.S intramuscularly, once or twice 56 days apart. Study observations and caveats: Placebo recipients trailed vaccine recipients in spike-specific TCR breadth.

The receptor was derived from a person aged 18-60 years who received the Ad26.COV2.S COVID-19 vaccine or a placebo. Specimen: peripheral blood, collected in a trial of Ad26.COV2.S vaccine versus placebo. The chain has TRBV12-5 and TRBJ2-4; 9 bases map to TRBD2. CDR3 region: CASGLGLSGSGAKNIQYF. The CDR3 coding sequence is TGTGCTAGTGGTTTGGGACTTAGCGGGAGTGGGGCCAAAAACATTCAGTACTTC.